The present T cell receptor beta chain was sequenced within a study of control samples from healthy donors and cancer patients. The repertoire was sequenced with immunoSEQ multiplex PCR; TCRdb's copy has only in-frame clones and lacks some. The data show around 140,000 clones, with 75% to 95% seen just once and 2.5% held by the top ten. Trimming left V 2 bases short and J 8 bases short, with 12 bases between. Germline CDR1 is GTSNPN and CDR2 is SVGIG (reference sequence). The CDR3 consists of 13 residues. Sample: blood. This receptor was obtained from a man aged 35-49 years in good health. The V and J genes are TRBV30 and TRBJ1-4; no firm D call. CDR3 region: CAWSRETEEKLFF. The CDR3 DNA reads as TGTGCCTGGAGTAGGGAAACAGAGGAAAAACTGTTTTTT.